This TCR beta chain was obtained from a study of regulatory T cells. The CDR3 totals 15 residues. The germline V gene has CDR1 MNHNS and CDR2 SASEGT. The V segment lost 3 bases and the J segment 2 bases; nucleotides outside the gene matches: 3. Findings of the study overall: In CD3G-deficient patients, conventional CD4+ T cells were enriched for hydrophobic CDR3 residues at positions 6 and 7. Patient repertoires had restricted TRB V-J pairs and skewed V and J usage, most in Tregs.

The PCR used 52 TRBV and 13 TRBJ primers. Data came from immunoSEQ multiplex PCR; TCRdb stores just in-frame clones and leaves some out. The table has roughly 15,000 clones, approximately 80% seen once. Patients aged 2 to 39 years had fewer naive T cells. Sorting split CD4+ cells into CD25-high CD127-low Tregs and CD25-low CD127-high conventional T cells. Of note for this clone: What it recognizes is unknown.

The specimen was conventional CD4+ T cells sorted from blood. The clonotype was recovered from a person in their thirties with CD3G deficiency. The J gene is TRBJ1-2, the V gene TRBV6-1, with 10 nucleotides matching TRBD1. The chain's CDR3 is CASSDWDRGNYGYTF. The DNA of the CDR3 is TGTGCCAGCAGTGACTGGGACAGGGGCAACTATGGCTACACCTTC.